The T cell receptor beta chain described here comes from a study of cytomegalovirus exposure and HLA in healthy donors. Study outcomes and limitations: High specificity and sensitivity for cytomegalovirus status were reported for the classifier. Researchers reported in a later analysis that a missense DCLRE1C variant was tied to TCR beta V- and J-gene trimming. The authors considered a cluster of highly shared sequence variants likely to be a sequencing artifact. As a later analysis showed, several of the most significant clusters appeared to be linked to common viral pathogens.

A multiplex PCR was run with 60 Vbeta primers and 13 Jbeta primers. Clones were read by immunoSEQ multiplex PCR, and TCRdb kept only the in-frame ones, dropping some. The data show 100,000 to 150,000 clones, with 70% to 80% seen just once and 4% held by the top ten. V lost 4 bases to trimming and J lost 8 bases, with 13 bases between them. The CDR3 consists of 13 residues. Germline CDR1 and CDR2: SGHNT and YYREEE (reference sequence). Comment on this clone: Its antigen is unknown.

This clonotype was sampled from a man in his forties or fifties in good health and CMV-seropositive. The rearrangement uses TRBV5-4 and TRBJ2-1; a weak D match, TRBD2 (5 bases). The sequencing input was PBMCs. This CDR3 is CASSAVGRDEQFF. The CDR3 DNA is TGTGCCAGCAGCGCGGTCGGGCGGGATGAGCAGTTCTTC.